This T cell receptor (beta chain) appears in the sequencing data of a study of technical replicates of blood from several donors. Assay used: immunoSEQ multiplex PCR; TCRdb lists only in-frame clones, some missing. The sample has 65,000 to 95,000 clones, roughly 93% seen once. V was clipped by 6 bases and J by 6 bases; unmatched bases: 11. The germline gives CDR1 MNHEY, CDR2 SMNVEV (reference sequence). This CDR3 is 15 amino acids long. The receptor was isolated from a human donor in good health. The sample comprised T cells isolated from PBMCs. The rearrangement joins TRBV27 to TRBJ2-7, with TRBD1 matching over 10 bases. Written as DNA, the CDR3 is TGTGCCAGCAGCCCTCCGGGACAGGGGATCCGCGAGCAGTACTTC. Encoded protein: CASSPPGQGIREQYF.